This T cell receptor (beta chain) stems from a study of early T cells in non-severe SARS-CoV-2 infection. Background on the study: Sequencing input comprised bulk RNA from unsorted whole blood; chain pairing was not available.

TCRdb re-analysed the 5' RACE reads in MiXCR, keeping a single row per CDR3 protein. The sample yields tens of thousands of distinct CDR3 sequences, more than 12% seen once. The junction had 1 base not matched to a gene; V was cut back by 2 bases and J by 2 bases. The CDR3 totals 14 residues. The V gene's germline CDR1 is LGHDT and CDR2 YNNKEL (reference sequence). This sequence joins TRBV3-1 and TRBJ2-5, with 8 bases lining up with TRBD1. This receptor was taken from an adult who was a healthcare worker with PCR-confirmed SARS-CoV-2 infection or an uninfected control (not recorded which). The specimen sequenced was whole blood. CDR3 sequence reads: CASSQRQGQETQYF. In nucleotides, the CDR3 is TGTGCCAGCAGCCAAAGACAGGGGCAAGAGACCCAGTACTTC.